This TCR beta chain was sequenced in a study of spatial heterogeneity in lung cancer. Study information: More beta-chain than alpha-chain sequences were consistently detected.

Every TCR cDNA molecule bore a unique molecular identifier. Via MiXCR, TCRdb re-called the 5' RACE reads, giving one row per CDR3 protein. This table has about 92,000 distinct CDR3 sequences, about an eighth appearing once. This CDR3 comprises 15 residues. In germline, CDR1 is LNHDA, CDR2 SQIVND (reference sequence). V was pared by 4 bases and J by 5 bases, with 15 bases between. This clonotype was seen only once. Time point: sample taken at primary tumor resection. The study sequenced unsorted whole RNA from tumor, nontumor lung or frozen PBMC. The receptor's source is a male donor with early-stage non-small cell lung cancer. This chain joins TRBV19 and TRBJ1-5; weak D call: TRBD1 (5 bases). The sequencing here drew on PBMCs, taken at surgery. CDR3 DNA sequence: TGTGCCAGTAGTACGGGGGACGGACTATATCAGCCCCAGCATTTT. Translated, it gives CASSTGDGLYQPQHF.